This record looks at one T cell receptor beta chain sequence and its context. Stated time point: pretreatment peripheral blood. Locally advanced or metastatic urothelial carcinoma was present in patients. Each patient supplied 1 to 8 pretreatment and on-treatment samples. The table came from immunoSEQ multiplex PCR; TCRdb's copy has only in-frame clones and leaves some out. Here the sample spans roughly 130,000 clones, roughly 84% being singletons. This sample is part of a study of PD-L1 blockade in urothelial cancer. Looking at the study overall: A median roughly 150,000 T cells were found in blood samples.

There are 15 residues in the CDR3. Germline V gene data show CDR1 as SGHVS and CDR2 as FNYEAQ. V lost 5 bases and J lost 2, with 16 bases in between. The chain carries TRBV7-6 and TRBJ2-7; D is possibly TRBD2 (5 bases). This clonotype was sampled from a man between 45 and 60 years old with urothelial cancer. The sequencing used PBMCs, collected around atezolizumab (anti-PD-L1) treatment. The CDR3 region has the DNA TGTGCCAGCAGCCCTCTTAATAGCGCAACCTACGAGCAGTACTTC. Protein sequence: CASSPLNSATYEQYF.